This TCR beta chain appears in the sequencing data of a study of cytomegalovirus exposure and HLA in healthy donors. PCR involved 60 Vbeta and 13 Jbeta primers. Sequencing was performed with immunoSEQ multiplex PCR; in TCRdb, only in-frame clones are kept and a portion is missing. The data hold about 95,000 clones, with just under 70% observed a single time. The germline CDR1 and CDR2 sequences are KGHSH and LQKENI. V shed 4 bases and J 7 bases; nucleotides not matched to a gene: 9. CDR3 length: 15 residues. The J gene is TRBJ2-2, the V gene TRBV18, with 7 bases aligning to TRBD1. This clonotype was obtained from a woman in her forties or fifties in good health and CMV-seropositive. The sample taken for sequencing was PBMCs. CDR3 in amino acids: CASSLKRQGIGELFF. In DNA form, the CDR3 reads TGTGCCAGCTCACTAAAACGACAGGGAATCGGGGAGCTGTTTTTT.